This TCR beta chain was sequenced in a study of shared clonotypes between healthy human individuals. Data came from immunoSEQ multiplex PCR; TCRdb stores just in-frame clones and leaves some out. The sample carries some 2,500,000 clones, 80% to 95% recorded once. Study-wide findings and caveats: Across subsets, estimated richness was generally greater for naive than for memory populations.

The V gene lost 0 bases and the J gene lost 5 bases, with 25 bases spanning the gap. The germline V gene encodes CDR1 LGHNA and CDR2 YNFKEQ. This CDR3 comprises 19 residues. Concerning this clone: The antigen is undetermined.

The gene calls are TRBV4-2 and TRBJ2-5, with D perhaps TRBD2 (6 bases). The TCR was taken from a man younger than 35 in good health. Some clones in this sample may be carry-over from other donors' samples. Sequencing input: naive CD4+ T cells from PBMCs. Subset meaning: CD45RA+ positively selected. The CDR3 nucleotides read TGTGCCAGCAGCCAAGATCGAACTAGGGAGGAGGGATCTTCGGAGACCCAGTACTTC. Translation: CASSQDRTREEGSSETQYF.